The entry below describes one T cell receptor beta chain. Germline V gene sequence: CDR1 LGHNA, CDR2 YSLEER. Trimming left V 2 bases short and J 2 bases short, with 13 bases between. CDR3 length: 15 residues. This sample was taken from a study of shared clonotypes between healthy human individuals. This table comes from immunoSEQ multiplex PCR, and its TCRdb copy is limited to in-frame clones, with some not included. The data hold around 88,000 clones, with 67% observed a single time. Donation came from healthy HIV-negative adults that had no recent acute infections or vaccinations. The chain recombines TRBV4-3 with TRBJ2-7; tentative D call: TRBD2 (6 bases). The TCR originated in a man aged 30 to 39 in good health. The source material was memory CD8+ T cells sorted from blood. Regarding subset: CD45RO+ cells pooled with CCR7-negative TemRA cells. The CDR3 region has the DNA TGCGCCAGCAGCCAACGGGCAGGAGGGGCCTACGAGCAGTACTTC. Translated: CASSQRAGGAYEQYF.